A single sample is the source of the 30 T cell receptor beta chains below, sequenced in a study of blood T cell repertoires in COVID-19. The protocol was immunoSEQ multiplex PCR, while the TCRdb copy is restricted to in-frame clones and leaves out a portion. The top ten clones hold about 2.7% of a sample with some 350,000 clones, roughly 90% of them seen once. The sequenced material came from PBMCs or T cells enriched from blood (not recorded which). Receptors originate from a woman in her twenties or thirties who had recovered from COVID-19.

The chain carries TRBV5-1 and TRBJ2-7; D call uncertain. V lost 3 bases and J lost 4, with 11 bases in between. This CDR3 is built from 13 residues. In germline, CDR1 is SGHRS, CDR2 YFSETQ. Written as DNA, the CDR3 is TGCGCCAGCAGCTGGATGGAGAGGTACGAGCAGTACTTC. Its translation: CASSWMERYEQYF.

The chain employs TRBV18 and TRBJ1-1; D call uncertain. The germline V gene has CDR1 KGHSH and CDR2 LQKENI. Trimming removed 2 bases at V and 12 bases at J, with 19 bases between. This CDR3 region has 14 residues. The CDR3 here is CASSPSRERLSPFF. CDR3 DNA: TGTGCCAGCTCACCAAGTCGGGAGCGCCTATCTCCTTTCTTT.

This clone was found once. The chain joins TRBV4-1 to TRBJ2-2; 15 nucleotides line up with TRBD2. V trimming: 4 bases; J trimming: 1 base; junction bases outside the gene matches: 10. The CDR3 length is 20 residues. CDR1 and CDR2 (germline): MGHRA, YSYEKL. The DNA of the CDR3 is TGCGCCAGCAGCCTGAGAGGACTAGCGGGAGGGAGCGGGAACACCGGGGAGCTGTTTTTT. Translation gives CASSLRGLAGGSGNTGELFF.

This rearrangement joins TRBV7-9 to TRBJ1-4; TRBD1 aligns across 9 bases. This CDR3 has 15 amino acids. After removal of 5 bases from V and 8 bases from J, the junction contained 9 bases not matched to a gene. The germline gives CDR1 SEHNR, CDR2 FQNEAQ (reference sequence). The CDR3 is CASSPWTGDGEKLFF. CDR3 DNA: TGTGCCAGCAGCCCCTGGACAGGGGATGGGGAAAAACTGTTTTTT.

As concerns this clone: Additional DNA sequences in this sample encode the identical CDR3. The V and J genes are TRBV18 and TRBJ2-7; TRBD1 matches at 10 bases. V gave up 3 bases and J gave up 6 bases; unmatched junction bases: 8. Germline CDR1 reads KGHSH; CDR2 reads LQKENI. The CDR3 runs to 15 residues. DNA for the CDR3: TGTGCCAGCTCACCGGGGACAGGGGCCTCCGGCGAGCAGTACTTC. Translation: CASSPGTGASGEQYF.

V is TRBV6-1 and J is TRBJ2-7; 7 bases are shared with TRBD2. Germline V gene lookup returns CDR1 MNHNS and CDR2 SASEGT. The trim removed 3 bases at V and 3 bases at J, leaving 2 bases unmatched. The CDR3 is 13 residues long. In DNA, the CDR3 is TGTGCCAGCAGTGACAGGGAGGGCTACGAGCAGTACTTC. Protein: CASSDREGYEQYF.

This clone has a single count. The CDR3 region is CASSGLGIRETQYF. The CDR3 DNA reads as TGTGCCAGCAGTGGACTTGGGATCCGGGAGACCCAGTACTTC. The chain carries TRBV28 and TRBJ2-5; weak D call: TRBD2 (5 bases). This CDR3 comprises 14 residues. Per germline, CDR1 MDHEN and CDR2 SYDVKM. V was trimmed by 5 bases and J by 5 bases, leaving 15 bases between them.

The rearrangement joins TRBV6-5 to TRBJ2-3; 7 nucleotides line up with TRBD1. V dropped 6 bases and J dropped 6; count of bases not matched to a gene: 9. Germline loops: CDR1 MNHEY, CDR2 SVGAGI. The CDR3 has 14 residues. The CDR3 reads CASRRQTGMDTQYF. The CDR3 bases are TGTGCCAGCAGGAGACAGACAGGGATGGATACGCAGTATTTT.

The chain recombines TRBV7-9 with TRBJ2-7; D remains ambiguous. Germline loops: CDR1 SEHNR, CDR2 FQNEAQ (reference sequence). The CDR3 runs to 12 residues. The V end was cut by 5 bases, the J end by 6 bases, with 11 bases between. The CDR3: CASSTSRSEQYF. As DNA, the CDR3 is TGTGCCAGCAGCACCAGTCGATCCGAGCAGTACTTC.

The rearrangement joins TRBV6-5 to TRBJ1-2; TRBD1 matches 7 bases. CDR3 length: 16 residues. Trimming cost V 4 bases and J 10 bases; bases outside gene matches: 18. Germline V gene data show CDR1 as MNHEY and CDR2 as SVGAGI. The CDR3 protein is CASSSLPSTGRNAYTF. CDR3 DNA: TGTGCCAGCAGTTCCCTACCGTCGACAGGGAGGAACGCCTACACCTTC.

This clone showed up just once. This chain connects TRBV5-4 to TRBJ2-2; 7 positions match TRBD2. V shed 4 bases and J 0 bases; nucleotides not matched to a gene: 6. CDR1 and CDR2 (germline): SGHNT, YYREEE (reference sequence). The CDR3 is 16 residues long. This CDR3 is CASSGSGGANTGELFF. In nucleotides, the CDR3 is TGTGCCAGCAGCGGGTCGGGGGGAGCGAACACCGGGGAGCTGTTTTTT.

This rearrangement joins TRBV19 to TRBJ2-1, with TRBD2 matching over 7 bases. The germline V gene has CDR1 LNHDA and CDR2 SQIVND (reference sequence). This CDR3 region has 16 residues. J was trimmed by 4 bases and V by 1 base; bases with no gene match: 7. CDR3 sequence: CASSIVGRGLYNEQFF. DNA of the CDR3: TGTGCCAGTAGTATAGTAGGGCGGGGGTTGTACAATGAGCAGTTCTTC.

The gene calls are TRBV5-6 and TRBJ1-3; D may be TRBD1 (5 bases). CDR1 is SGHDT and CDR2 is YYEEEE in the germline V gene. V lost 7 bases and J lost 4, with 15 bases in between. This CDR3 has 14 amino acids. CDR3 sequence reads: CASGRNRQGNTIYF. DNA of the CDR3: TGTGCCAGCGGAAGAAACAGGCAAGGAAACACCATATATTTT.

The chain links TRBV11-2 to TRBJ1-1; no clear D gene. Germline V CDR1 and CDR2: SGHAT, FQNNGV. The CDR3 is 15 amino acids. Trimming removed 4 bases at V and 5 bases at J, with 17 bases between. The CDR3 here is CASSSRVLTRTEAFF. The CDR3 coding sequence is TGTGCCAGCAGCTCTCGGGTTCTAACAAGGACTGAAGCTTTCTTT. Complete variable domain (other parts from reference TRBV11-2 and TRBJ1-1): EAGVAQSPRYKIIEKRQSVAFWCNPISGHATLYWYQQILGQGPKLLIQFQNNGVVDDSQLPKDRFSAERLKGVDSTLKIQPAKLEDSAVYLCASSSRVLTRTEAFFGQGTRLTVV.

The rearrangement links TRBV7-9 to TRBJ2-7; 11 nucleotides line up with TRBD2. The trim removed 2 bases at V and 3 bases at J, leaving 15 bases unmatched. The CDR3 is 19 amino acids. Germline CDR1 reads SEHNR; CDR2 reads FQNEAQ (reference sequence). In DNA form, the CDR3 reads TGTGCCAGCAGCTTATTGGGACGTACACTAGCGGGAGTCGACTACGAGCAGTACTTC. Its protein is CASSLLGRTLAGVDYEQYF.

The V gene is TRBV18, the J gene TRBJ2-5; TRBD1 is a possible D gene (6 bases). The length of the CDR3 is 16 residues. The V gene lost 5 bases and the J gene lost 1 base, with 17 bases spanning the gap. CDR1 is KGHSH, CDR2 LQKENI, per germline. This chain's CDR3 is CASSRGSTNFQETQYF. DNA for the CDR3: TGTGCCAGCTCAAGGGGGTCGACTAACTTCCAAGAGACCCAGTACTTC.

The sample holds a few counts of this clone. The chain carries TRBV10-2 and TRBJ2-7; D is uncertain. In germline, CDR1 is WSHSY, CDR2 SAAADI. The CDR3 extends over 11 amino acids. V gave up 6 bases and J gave up 9 bases, with 12 bases separating them. In nucleotides, the CDR3 is TGCGCCAGCAGGACTCCTATGGTGCAGTACTTC. Translating it yields CASRTPMVQYF.

The chain recombines TRBV30 with TRBJ2-3; D remains ambiguous. V dropped 2 bases and J dropped 3 bases, with 12 bases sitting between them. This CDR3 comprises 14 residues. Germline V gene data show CDR1 as GTSNPN and CDR2 as SVGIG (reference sequence). The CDR3 loop is CAWSPRGVTDTQYF. CDR3 DNA sequence: TGTGCCTGGAGTCCGCGTGGAGTAACAGATACGCAGTATTTT.

With regard to this clone: The same CDR3 also results from other DNA sequences found in this sample. V and J are TRBV6-5 and TRBJ2-7; D is perhaps TRBD1 (6 bases). The V end lost 8 bases, the J end lost 0 bases, and 11 bases lay between the germline ends. Germline V lookup: CDR1 MNHEY, CDR2 SVGAGI. This CDR3 region has 13 residues. DNA for the CDR3: TGTGCCAGCTCCGACAGGAACTCCTACGAGCAGTACTTC. The encoded protein is CASSDRNSYEQYF.

CDR3 protein: CASSIDSTGVTEAFF. The CDR3 DNA is TGTGCCAGTAGTATAGACTCGACAGGGGTTACTGAAGCTTTCTTT. V usage is TRBV19 and J usage is TRBJ1-1; TRBD1 matches 8 bases. Per the germline V gene, CDR1 is LNHDA and CDR2 is SQIVND (reference sequence). The trim removed 0 bases at V and 5 bases at J, leaving 5 bases unmatched. The CDR3 spans 15 residues.

This chain links TRBV7-9 with TRBJ2-3; 10 bases are shared with TRBD2. Germline lookup yields CDR1 SEHNR and CDR2 FQNEAQ (reference sequence). This CDR3 is built from 14 residues. V was clipped by 5 bases and J by 4 bases; unmatched bases: 3. This CDR3 reads CASSPGTSADTQYF. The CDR3 nucleotides read TGTGCCAGCAGCCCCGGGACTAGCGCAGATACGCAGTATTTT.

The chain joins TRBV27 to TRBJ1-5, with 12 bases aligning to TRBD1. The CDR3 contains 16 residues. The junction had 5 bases not matched to a gene; V was cut back by 4 bases and J by 4 bases. Looked up from germline, CDR1 is MNHEY and CDR2 is SMNVEV (reference sequence). The CDR3 DNA is TGTGCCAGCAGTTCCGGGACAGGGGGCCGTAATCAGCCCCAGCATTTT. Protein sequence: CASSSGTGGRNQPQHF.

J is TRBJ1-1 and V is TRBV5-6; the D gene is possibly TRBD1 (6 bases). V dropped 3 bases and J dropped 0 bases, with 15 bases sitting between them. The CDR3 is made up of 16 amino acids. Germline CDR1 is SGHDT and CDR2 is YYEEEE. Here the CDR3 reads CASSYLVGQLNTEAFF. The DNA of the CDR3 is TGTGCCAGCAGCTACTTGGTAGGACAGTTGAACACTGAAGCTTTCTTT.

V gene TRBV12-3 or TRBV12-4 combines with J gene TRBJ2-5; D is unresolved. V was clipped by 6 bases and J by 4 bases, with 9 bases between them. The CDR3 consists of 12 residues. The CDR3 sequence is CASRGQVETQYF. In nucleotides, the CDR3 is TGTGCCAGCAGAGGTCAGGTAGAGACCCAGTACTTC.

This chain uses TRBV30 with TRBJ2-2; 9 nucleotides align to TRBD1. CDR1 and CDR2 from the germline V gene are GTSNPN and SVGIG (reference sequence). J gave up 6 bases and V 5 bases, and 10 bases lay outside the gene matches. The CDR3 is 15 residues long. As DNA, the CDR3 is TGTGCCTGGCACACCCGGGACAGGGCGTCCGGGGAGCTGTTTTTT. Translating gives CAWHTRDRASGELFF.

V and J are TRBV3-1 (or the pseudogene TRBV3-2) and TRBJ2-1; TRBD1 agrees at 7 bases. Germline CDR1 reads LGHDT; CDR2 reads YNNKEL (reference sequence). This CDR3 contains 14 residues. Trimming at V came to 0 bases and at J to 9 bases, leaving 5 bases not matched to a gene. This CDR3 is CASSQEGDSFEQFF. For the CDR3, the DNA is TGTGCCAGCAGCCAAGAGGGGGACAGTTTTGAGCAGTTCTTC.

The chain has TRBV3-1 (or the pseudogene TRBV3-2) and TRBJ2-7, with D maybe TRBD1 (5 bases). CDR1 and CDR2 (germline): LGHDT, YNNKEL (reference sequence). The CDR3 is 14 amino acids. Trimming shortened V by 1 base and J by 0 bases, and 7 bases separated the two germline ends. This CDR3 is CASSQGTPSYEQYF. In DNA, the CDR3 is TGTGCCAGCAGCCAAGGGACACCCTCCTACGAGCAGTACTTC.

The rearrangement joins TRBV7-2 to TRBJ2-7; 7 positions match TRBD2. The junction had 15 bases not matched to a gene; V was cut back by 5 bases and J by 5 bases. The CDR3 length is 16 residues. CDR1 and CDR2 from the germline V gene are SGHTA and FQGNSA. CDR3 loop: CASSPYGAGVSDEQYF. CDR3 sequence (DNA): TGTGCCAGCAGCCCCTATGGGGCGGGAGTTAGCGACGAGCAGTACTTC.

The chain combines TRBV11-2 with TRBJ2-2; D is undetermined. V lost 5 bases and J 4 bases, leaving 11 bases between the germline ends. The CDR3 contains 14 residues. Germline CDR1 and CDR2: SGHAT and FQNNGV. Here the CDR3 DNA reads TGTGCCAGCAGCCCCCTCATCGGCACCGGGGAGCTGTTTTTT. Translating gives CASSPLIGTGELFF. Looking up the rest from reference TRBV11-2 and TRBJ2-2 gives the full variable domain: EAGVAQSPRYKIIEKRQSVAFWCNPISGHATLYWYQQILGQGPKLLIQFQNNGVVDDSQLPKDRFSAERLKGVDSTLKIQPAKLEDSAVYLCASSPLIGTGELFFGEGSRLTVL.

The rearrangement links TRBV27 to TRBJ1-6, with D uncertain. Germline V gene lookup returns CDR1 MNHEY and CDR2 SMNVEV (reference sequence). The CDR3 extends over 12 amino acids. Deletions cut 6 bases from V and 10 bases from J, with 10 bases between. CDR3 DNA sequence: TGTGCCAGCAGGGCTAGTGGGTCACCCCTCCACTTT. Translated, it gives CASRASGSPLHF.